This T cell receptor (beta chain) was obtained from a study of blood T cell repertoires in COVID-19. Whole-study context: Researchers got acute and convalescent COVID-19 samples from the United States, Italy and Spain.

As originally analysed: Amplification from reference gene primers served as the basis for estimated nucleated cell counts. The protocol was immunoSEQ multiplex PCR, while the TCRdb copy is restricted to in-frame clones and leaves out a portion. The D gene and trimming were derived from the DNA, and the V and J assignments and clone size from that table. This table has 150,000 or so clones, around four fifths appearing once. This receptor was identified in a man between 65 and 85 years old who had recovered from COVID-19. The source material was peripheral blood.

In DNA form, the CDR3 reads TGCGCCAGCAGTGGCGGGAGCACAGATACGCAGTATTTT. It specifies CASSGGSTDTQYF. V usage is TRBV5-1 and J usage is TRBJ2-3; possible D gene TRBD2, 5 bases. The V end was cut by 5 bases, the J end by 0 bases, with 7 bases between. Germline assignment: CDR1 SGHRS and CDR2 YFSETQ. This CDR3 is built from 13 residues.